What follows are 29 T cell receptor beta chains derived from one specimen sequenced in a study of regulatory T cells in long-lasting Graves disease. Described time point: newly diagnosed GD, antithyroid drugs for less than 3 months. PBMCs were the source of the RNA used for TCR sequencing. Sequencing libraries for TCR beta were prepared with iRepertoire HTBI primers and Arm-PCR of CDR3 regions. TCRdb fed the multiplex PCR reads into MiXCR, producing one record per CDR3 protein. The sample has more than 450,000 distinct CDR3 sequences, approximately 12% seen once. The sample was also reused in another study, on T cells in Graves' hyperthyroidism and ophthalmopathy.

Sequencing used peripheral blood mononuclear cells (PBMCs), obtained at new diagnosis, from a patient treated with antithyroid drugs. The receptors shown here come from a woman aged 30 to 39 with Graves disease.

The sample holds many counts of this clonotype. The CDR3 DNA reads as TGCAGTGCTATACAGGGGGTCACTGAAGCTTTCTTT. Its protein product is CSAIQGVTEAFF. The J gene is TRBJ1-1, the V gene TRBV20-1; 8 positions match TRBD1. The junction had 2 bases not matched to a gene; V was cut back by 4 bases and J by 4 bases. Looked up from germline, CDR1 is DFQATT and CDR2 is SNEGSKA (reference sequence). CDR3 length equals 12 residues.

Many counts were recorded for this clonotype. The chain couples TRBV7-8 to TRBJ2-1; weak D call: TRBD2 (5 bases). The CDR3 is 14 residues long. Germline lookup yields CDR1 SGHVS and CDR2 FQNEAQ. The germline V and J ends were trimmed by 3 bases and 5 bases, with 11 bases remaining between them. The CDR3, as DNA: TGTGCCAGCAGCTTCGACGTGAGGGACAATGAGCAGTTCTTC. Its translation is CASSFDVRDNEQFF.

This clonotype appeared many times. The V call is TRBV6-1, the J call TRBJ2-1; 9 nucleotides agree with TRBD1. In germline, CDR1 is MNHNS, CDR2 SASEGT. The CDR3 contains 18 residues. The V segment lost 0 bases and the J segment 4 bases; nucleotides outside the gene matches: 10. The CDR3 DNA reads TGTGCCAGCAGTGAAGCGCTTCGGCGGGGGACAGGGTACAATGAGCAGTTCTTC. Amino acid sequence: CASSEALRRGTGYNEQFF.

The chain employs TRBV20-1 and TRBJ2-2; D unclear. Germline assignment: CDR1 DFQATT and CDR2 SNEGSKA (reference sequence). This CDR3 is built from 14 residues. V was clipped by 1 base and J by 0 bases, with 6 bases between them. The CDR3 here is CSARVDANTGELFF. For the CDR3, the DNA is TGCAGTGCTAGAGTCGACGCGAACACCGGGGAGCTGTTTTTT.

This clonotype was detected many times. The CDR3 loop reads CASSSRGGLNTF. CDR3 coding DNA: TGTGCCAGCAGCTCTAGAGGGGGGCTAAACACCTTC. The chain combines TRBV7-8 with TRBJ1-2; D perhaps matches TRBD1 (6 bases). The ends were cut back, 4 bases at V and 12 bases at J, with 15 bases in the middle. In germline, CDR1 is SGHVS, CDR2 FQNEAQ. CDR3 length: 12 amino acids.

Of note for this clonotype: The DNA is omitted, as the CDR3 cannot be located on it reliably, and the CDR3 follows TCRdb's listing. CDR3: CSVAPGTGNEKLSF. This sequence joins TRBV29-1 and TRBJ1-4; TRBD1, the table's D call, was not compared with the DNA. Germline lookup yields CDR1 SQVTM and CDR2 ANQGSEA. The CDR3 has 14 amino acids, counting both end residues.

The chain carries TRBV20-1 and TRBJ2-7; perhaps TRBD2 as D (6 bases). The length of the CDR3 is 13 residues. Trimming removed 1 base from V and 3 bases from J, with 10 bases in between. Germline CDR1 reads DFQATT; CDR2 reads SNEGSKA (reference sequence). This CDR3 reads CSARGGSGYEQYF. In nucleotides, the CDR3 is TGCAGTGCTAGAGGCGGTAGCGGCTACGAGCAGTACTTC.

Only a few counts were recorded for this clonotype. The chain is built from TRBV12-3 or TRBV12-4 and TRBJ1-1; D unclear. The V gene lost 7 bases and the J gene lost 7 bases, with 16 bases spanning the gap. The CDR3 covers 13 residues. The CDR3 DNA reads TGTGCCAGCACCCCCTTAAGGTCGCATGAAGCTTTCTTT. This encodes CASTPLRSHEAFF.

This chain joins TRBV12-3 or TRBV12-4 and TRBJ2-2, with TRBD2 as a possible D gene (6 bases). Trimming cost V 8 bases and J 0 bases, with 16 bases left between them. The CDR3 contains 16 residues. CDR3 amino acids: CASSTWRGSNTGELFF. The CDR3 DNA reads TGTGCCAGCTCAACATGGCGGGGATCGAACACCGGGGAGCTGTTTTTT.

At least ten counts were recorded for this clonotype. This chain links TRBV28 with TRBJ2-3; TRBD2 is a possible D gene (6 bases). Germline loops: CDR1 MDHEN, CDR2 SYDVKM. The CDR3 runs to 15 residues. Trimming took 3 bases from V and 0 from J, leaving 10 bases between them. CDR3 loop: CASSLLGRSTDTQYF. In nucleotides, the CDR3 is TGTGCCAGCAGTTTGTTGGGGAGGAGCACAGATACGCAGTATTTT.

This clonotype was detected many times. The J gene is TRBJ1-1, the V gene TRBV9; 7 bases are a match to TRBD1. V was clipped by 3 bases and J by 7 bases; unmatched bases: 6. The CDR3 spans 13 residues. Germline V gene lookup returns CDR1 SGDLS and CDR2 YYNGEE. In nucleotides, the CDR3 is TGTGCCAGCAGCGCTACAGGGGAGAGTGAAGCTTTCTTT. Protein sequence: CASSATGESEAFF.

This clonotype has only one observation. Given a much more abundant clone one base away, this may be a read error. J is TRBJ2-1 and V is TRBV11-2; 8 bases are a match to TRBD2. V was clipped by 3 bases and J by 6 bases; unmatched bases: 10. Looked up from germline, CDR1 is SGHAT and CDR2 is FQNNGV. CDR3 length: 16 residues. CDR3 in DNA: TGTGCCAGCAGCTTCGGGCCCCTCGGGACTAGCAATGAGCAGTTCTTC. Its translation is CASSFGPLGTSNEQFF.

The gene calls are TRBV7-9 and TRBJ2-5; D call uncertain. V was shortened by 1 base and J by 0 bases, with 9 bases between the two germline ends. The germline gives CDR1 SEHNR, CDR2 FQNEAQ (reference sequence). The CDR3 has 15 residues. DNA for the CDR3: TGTGCCAGCAGCTTAGGTTTCACAGACCAAGAGACCCAGTACTTC. It specifies CASSLGFTDQETQYF.

The sample holds many counts of this clonotype. The chain recombines TRBV7-2 with TRBJ2-2; D uncertain. Germline V gene lookup returns CDR1 SGHTA and CDR2 FQGNSA. The CDR3 runs to 16 residues. Trimming shortened V by 6 bases and J by 7 bases, and 21 bases separated the two germline ends. The CDR3 coding sequence is TGTGCCAGCAGGTCCAGCTCCCGTATTAGAGGCGGGGAGCTGTTTTTT. It codes for CASRSSSRIRGGELFF. The full variable domain, its missing parts supplied by reference TRBV7-2 and TRBJ2-2, is GAGVSQSPSNKVTEKGKDVELRCDPISGHTALYWYRQSLGQGLEFLIYFQGNSAPDKSGLPSDRFSAERTGGSVSTLTIQRTQQEDSAVYLCASRSSSRIRGGELFFGEGSRLTVL.

Many counts were recorded for this clonotype. The gene calls are TRBV19 and TRBJ1-2; 8 bases are a match to TRBD1. This CDR3 region has 15 residues. The V segment lost 4 bases and the J segment 4 bases; nucleotides outside the gene matches: 8. Germline CDR1 and CDR2: LNHDA and SQIVND (reference sequence). The CDR3 protein is CASSTRDRSAYGYTF. CDR3 nucleotide sequence: TGTGCCAGTAGTACAAGGGACAGGAGCGCCTATGGCTACACCTTC.

Note on this clonotype: A much larger clone sits a single nucleotide away, making a read error possible. This CDR3 reads CASNVARNYGYTF. The CDR3 DNA is TGTGCCAGCAACGTAGCGCGGAACTATGGCTACACCTTC. V usage is TRBV9 and J usage is TRBJ1-2; D is undetermined. This CDR3 spans 13 amino acids. Germline V gene data show CDR1 as SGDLS and CDR2 as YYNGEE.

This clonotype occurred many times. CDR3 coding DNA: TGCGCCAGCAGCCAAGGACTAGGCGAGACCCAGTACTTC. This gives the protein CASSQGLGETQYF. The V call is TRBV4-3, the J call TRBJ2-5; the D gene is possibly TRBD2 (6 bases). V shed 1 base and J shed 5 bases, with 8 bases lying between them. The CDR3 is 13 amino acids. Germline lookup yields CDR1 LGHNA and CDR2 YSLEER.

The table lists this clonotype with many counts. This chain connects TRBV2 to TRBJ1-1; maybe TRBD1 (6 bases). Germline CDR1 is SNHLY and CDR2 is FYNNEI. V lost 6 bases and J lost 4, with 15 bases in between. This CDR3 has 14 amino acids. The CDR3 is CASSMEGVGTEAFF. The CDR3 DNA follows: TGTGCCAGCAGCATGGAGGGGGTGGGCACTGAAGCTTTCTTT.

There are many counts of this clonotype. The genes are TRBV10-3 and TRBJ2-5; 13 bases align to TRBD2. Germline V gene sequence: CDR1 ENHRY, CDR2 SYGVKD. V was clipped by 0 bases and J by 4 bases; unmatched bases: 11. This CDR3 has 19 amino acids. The CDR3 is CAISESRGLAGEDGETQYF. CDR3 bases: TGTGCCATCAGTGAGTCCCGAGGACTAGCGGGAGAGGATGGAGAGACCCAGTACTTC.

This clonotype was counted many times. This chain connects TRBV6-5 to TRBJ2-6, with a weak D call TRBD1 (5 bases). Germline CDR1 is MNHEY and CDR2 is SVGAGI. The V gene lost 0 bases and the J gene lost 0 bases, with 12 bases spanning the gap. The CDR3 contains 18 residues. CDR3 sequence reads: CASSYSSGWASGANVLTF. DNA for the CDR3: TGTGCCAGCAGTTACTCTTCAGGGTGGGCCTCTGGGGCCAACGTCCTGACTTTC.

This clonotype occurred many times. V usage is TRBV28 and J usage is TRBJ2-7, with D maybe TRBD1 (5 bases). Germline V gives CDR1 MDHEN, CDR2 SYDVKM. Trimming cost V 6 bases and J 5 bases, with 29 bases left between them. The CDR3 loop spans 18 amino acids. CDR3 DNA sequence: TGTGCCAGCAGCCCGACCGGGCGTTGGCCAGGGCGGCAGGACGAGCAGTACTTC. This codes for CASSPTGRWPGRQDEQYF.

As for this clonotype: A single base is all that separates this from a far larger clone, so a read error is likely. The genes are TRBV11-2 and TRBJ2-7; D not certain. Germline-derived CDR1 and CDR2 are SGHAT and FQNNGV. The CDR3 extends over 15 amino acids. The ends were cut back, 4 bases at V and 7 bases at J, with 20 bases in the middle. CDR3 nucleotide sequence: TGTGCCAGCAGCTCGAGACTTAGCTCCTACAATGAGCAGTACTTC. Its protein product is CASSSRLSSYNEQYF.

This chain uses TRBV9 with TRBJ2-1, with no clear D. Trimming took off 4 bases at V and 8 bases at J, with 10 bases between the two ends. The CDR3 consists of 12 residues. Germline assignment: CDR1 SGDLS and CDR2 YYNGEE. In nucleotides, the CDR3 is TGTGCCAGCAGCCCAAGGCTATATGAGCAGTTCTTC. Translating it yields CASSPRLYEQFF.

This clonotype was picked up many times. V usage is TRBV6-9 and J usage is TRBJ1-4, with 8 nucleotides matching TRBD1. Germline CDR1 reads MNHGY; CDR2 reads SVAAGI. CDR3 length: 15 residues. J gave up 7 bases and V 3 bases, and 7 bases lay outside the gene matches. The CDR3 loop is CASSYVTGVGEKLFF. For the CDR3, the DNA is TGTGCCAGCAGTTACGTGACAGGGGTTGGTGAAAAACTGTTTTTT.

This clonotype appeared many times. This rearrangement joins TRBV20-1 to TRBJ2-7, with 11 bases matching TRBD2. The V and J ends lost 5 bases and 2 bases, in that order; junction bases with no gene match: 5. CDR1 DFQATT and CDR2 SNEGSKA come from the germline V gene (reference sequence). The CDR3 runs 14 residues. CDR3 bases: TGCAGTGCTGTCGGGACTAGCGGTCCCTACGAGCAGTACTTC. This translates into CSAVGTSGPYEQYF.

Ten or more counts support this clonotype. J is TRBJ2-7 and V is TRBV2; tentatively, D is TRBD1 (6 bases). V was trimmed by 6 bases and J by 2 bases, leaving 11 bases between them. CDR3 length: 13 amino acids. Germline V gene lookup returns CDR1 SNHLY and CDR2 FYNNEI. This chain's CDR3 is CASREDSTYEQYF. The CDR3 DNA follows: TGTGCCAGCAGGGAGGACAGTACCTACGAGCAGTACTTC.

This clonotype has at least ten counts. The rearrangement joins TRBV25-1 to TRBJ1-5; TRBD1 is a possible D gene (6 bases). The V gene's germline CDR1 is MGHDK and CDR2 SYGVNS. Trimming left V 7 bases short and J 3 bases short, with 13 bases between. This CDR3 region has 14 residues. The CDR3 DNA sequence: TGTGCCAGCAATTCTACAGGGCACAATCAGCCCCAGCATTTT. Translation gives CASNSTGHNQPQHF.

V and J are TRBV6-1 and TRBJ1-5, with a tentative D call TRBD1 (6 bases). Germline assignment: CDR1 MNHNS and CDR2 SASEGT. Between the trimmed V and J ends, which lost 5 bases and 0 bases, there was a span of 11 bases. This CDR3 is 15 amino acids long. The CDR3 loop is CASSNRQVSNQPQHF. The CDR3 region has the DNA TGTGCCAGCAGTAACAGACAGGTTAGCAATCAGCCCCAGCATTTT.

This clonotype was seen repeatedly, ten times or more. The chain has TRBV6-1 and TRBJ1-1; 10 bases line up with TRBD1. The CDR3 totals 16 residues. Looked up from germline, CDR1 is MNHNS and CDR2 is SASEGT. After removal of 5 bases from V and 3 bases from J, the junction contained 9 bases not matched to a gene. The CDR3 sequence: CASSRLGQGRDTEAFF. CDR3 nucleotides: TGTGCCAGCAGTCGACTGGGACAGGGGCGAGACACTGAAGCTTTCTTT.